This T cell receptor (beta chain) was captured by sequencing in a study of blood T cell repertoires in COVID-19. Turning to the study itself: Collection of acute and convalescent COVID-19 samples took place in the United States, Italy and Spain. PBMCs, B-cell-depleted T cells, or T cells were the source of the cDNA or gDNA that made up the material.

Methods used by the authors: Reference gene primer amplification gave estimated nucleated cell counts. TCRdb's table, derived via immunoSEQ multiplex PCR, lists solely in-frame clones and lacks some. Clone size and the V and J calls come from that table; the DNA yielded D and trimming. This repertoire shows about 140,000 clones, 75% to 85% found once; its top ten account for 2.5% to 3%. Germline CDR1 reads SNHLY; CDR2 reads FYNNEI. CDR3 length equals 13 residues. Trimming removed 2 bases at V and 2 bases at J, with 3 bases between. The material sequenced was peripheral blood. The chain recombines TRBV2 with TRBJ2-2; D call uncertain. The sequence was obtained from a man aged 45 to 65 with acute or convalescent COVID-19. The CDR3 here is CASSETNTGELFF. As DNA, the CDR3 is TGTGCCAGCAGTGAAACAAACACCGGGGAGCTGTTTTTT.